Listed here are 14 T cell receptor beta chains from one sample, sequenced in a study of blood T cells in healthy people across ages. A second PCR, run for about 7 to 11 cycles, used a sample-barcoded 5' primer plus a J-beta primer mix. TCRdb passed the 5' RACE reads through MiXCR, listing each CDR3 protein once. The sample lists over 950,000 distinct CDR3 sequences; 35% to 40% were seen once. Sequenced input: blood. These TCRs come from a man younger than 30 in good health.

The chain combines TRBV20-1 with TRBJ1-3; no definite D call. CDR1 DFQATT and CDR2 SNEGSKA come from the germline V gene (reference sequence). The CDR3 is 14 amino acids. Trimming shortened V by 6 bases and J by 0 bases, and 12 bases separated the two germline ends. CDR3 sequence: CSARRHGSGNTIYF. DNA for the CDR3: TGCAGTGCGAGACGACACGGCTCTGGAAACACCATATATTTT.

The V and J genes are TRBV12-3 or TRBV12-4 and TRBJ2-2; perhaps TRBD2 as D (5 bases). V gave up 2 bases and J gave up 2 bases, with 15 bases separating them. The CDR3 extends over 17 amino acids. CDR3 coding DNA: TGTGCCAGCAGTTTACTCCGGGGAGCCATTAACACCGGGGAGCTGTTTTTT. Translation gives CASSLLRGAINTGELFF.

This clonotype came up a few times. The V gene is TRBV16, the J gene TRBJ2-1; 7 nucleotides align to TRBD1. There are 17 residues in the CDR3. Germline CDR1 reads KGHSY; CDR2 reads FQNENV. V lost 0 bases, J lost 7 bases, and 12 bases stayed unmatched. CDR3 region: CASSQSQGQHTNNEQFF. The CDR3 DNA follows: TGTGCCAGCAGCCAATCGCAGGGACAGCATACCAATAATGAGCAGTTCTTC. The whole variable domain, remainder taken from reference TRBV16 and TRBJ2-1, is GEEVAQTPKHLVRGEGQKAKLYCAPIKGHSYVFWYQQVLKNEFKFLISFQNENVFDETGMPKERFSAKCLPNSPCSLEIQATKLEDSAVYFCASSQSQGQHTNNEQFFGPGTRLTVL.

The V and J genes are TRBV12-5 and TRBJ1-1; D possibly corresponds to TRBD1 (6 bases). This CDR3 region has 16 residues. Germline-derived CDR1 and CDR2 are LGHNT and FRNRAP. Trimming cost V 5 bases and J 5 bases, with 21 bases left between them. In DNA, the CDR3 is TGTGCTAGTGGTCTCCGGCGAAGGGGGGGGTCGACTGAAGCTTTCTTT. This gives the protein CASGLRRRGGSTEAFF.

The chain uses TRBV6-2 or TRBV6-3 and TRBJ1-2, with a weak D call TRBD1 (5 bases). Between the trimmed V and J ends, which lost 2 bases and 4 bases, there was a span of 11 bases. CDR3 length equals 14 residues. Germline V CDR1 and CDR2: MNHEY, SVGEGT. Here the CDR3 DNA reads TGTGCCAGCAGTTACGGCCGGGGGGTCTATGGCTACACCTTC. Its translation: CASSYGRGVYGYTF.

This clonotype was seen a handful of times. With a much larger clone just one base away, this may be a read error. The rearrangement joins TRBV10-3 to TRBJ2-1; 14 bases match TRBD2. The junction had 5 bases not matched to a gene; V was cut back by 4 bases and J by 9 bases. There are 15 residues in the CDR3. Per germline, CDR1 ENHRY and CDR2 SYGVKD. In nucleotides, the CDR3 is TGTGCCATCAGTGCGACTAGCGGGGGGGCCGGTGAGCAGTTCTTC. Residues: CAISATSGGAGEQFF.

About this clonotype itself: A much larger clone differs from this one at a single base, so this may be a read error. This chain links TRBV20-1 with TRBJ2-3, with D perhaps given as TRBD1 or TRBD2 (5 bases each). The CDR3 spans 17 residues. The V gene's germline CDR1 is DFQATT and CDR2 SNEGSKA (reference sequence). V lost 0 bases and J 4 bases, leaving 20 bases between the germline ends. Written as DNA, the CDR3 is TGCAGTGCTAGAGATAGTGGTCATAGGGACCCTGCAGATACGCAGTATTTT. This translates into CSARDSGHRDPADTQYF.

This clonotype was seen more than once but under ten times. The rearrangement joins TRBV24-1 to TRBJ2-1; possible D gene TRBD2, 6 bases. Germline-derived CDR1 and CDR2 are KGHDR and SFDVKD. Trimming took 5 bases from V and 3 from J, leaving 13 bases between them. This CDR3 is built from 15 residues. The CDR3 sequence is CATSGPPGDYNEQFF. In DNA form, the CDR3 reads TGTGCCACCAGTGGGCCCCCGGGGGACTACAATGAGCAGTTCTTC.

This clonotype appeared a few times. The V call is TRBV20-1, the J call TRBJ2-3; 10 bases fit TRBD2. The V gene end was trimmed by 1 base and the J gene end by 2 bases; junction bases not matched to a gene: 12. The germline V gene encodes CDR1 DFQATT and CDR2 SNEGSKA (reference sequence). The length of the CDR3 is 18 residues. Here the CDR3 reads CSARGILSGGASTDTQYF. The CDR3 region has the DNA TGCAGTGCTAGAGGGATTCTGAGCGGGGGGGCCTCCACAGATACGCAGTATTTT.

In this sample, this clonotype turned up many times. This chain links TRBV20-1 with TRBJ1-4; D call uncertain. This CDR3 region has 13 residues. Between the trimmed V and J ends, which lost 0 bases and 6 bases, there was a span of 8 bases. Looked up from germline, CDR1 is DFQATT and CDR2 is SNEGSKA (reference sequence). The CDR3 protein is CSARDLEDEKLFF. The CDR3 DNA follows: TGCAGTGCTAGAGATTTGGAGGATGAAAAACTGTTTTTT.

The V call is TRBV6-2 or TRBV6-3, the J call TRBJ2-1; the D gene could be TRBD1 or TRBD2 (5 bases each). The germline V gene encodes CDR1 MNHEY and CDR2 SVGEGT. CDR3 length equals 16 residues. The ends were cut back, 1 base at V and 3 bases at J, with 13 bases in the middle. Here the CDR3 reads CASSYWGGSYYNEQFF. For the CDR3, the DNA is TGTGCCAGCAGTTACTGGGGCGGGTCTTACTACAATGAGCAGTTCTTC.

The CDR3 protein is CASSKPGQFTEAFF. The CDR3, as DNA: TGTGCCAGCAGTAAACCGGGACAGTTCACTGAAGCTTTCTTT. The V gene is TRBV28, the J gene TRBJ1-1; the match to TRBD1 covers 7 bases. Germline-derived CDR1 and CDR2 are MDHEN and SYDVKM. The V gene end was trimmed by 5 bases and the J gene end by 4 bases; junction bases not matched to a gene: 7. The CDR3 spans 14 residues.

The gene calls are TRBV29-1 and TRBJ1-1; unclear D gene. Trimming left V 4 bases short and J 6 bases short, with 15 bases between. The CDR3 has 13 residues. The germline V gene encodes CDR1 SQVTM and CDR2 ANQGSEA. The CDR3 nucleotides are TGCAGCGTTGGGCCAAAGCGATTCGCTGAAGCTTTCTTT. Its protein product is CSVGPKRFAEAFF.

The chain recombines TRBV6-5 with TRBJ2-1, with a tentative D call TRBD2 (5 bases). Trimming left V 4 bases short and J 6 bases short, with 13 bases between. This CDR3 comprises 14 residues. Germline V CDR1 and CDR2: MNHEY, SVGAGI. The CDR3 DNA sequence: TGTGCCAGCAGTTCCCGTGGTAGCGTCAATGAGCAGTTCTTC. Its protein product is CASSSRGSVNEQFF.